This T cell receptor beta chain is drawn from a study of cytomegalovirus exposure and HLA in healthy donors. Study-level findings and limits: Whilst most TCR sequences proved rare, a subset of public TCRs occurred across many donors.

The germline CDR1 and CDR2 sequences are SGHAT and FQNNGV. V lost 0 bases, J lost 7 bases, and 3 bases lay in between. This CDR3 is built from 12 residues. TCRdb's copy holds only in-frame clones and misses some; the assay was immunoSEQ multiplex PCR. The sample consists of a few hundred thousand clones, roughly 89% of them appearing once. The donors were in the roughly 120-subject validation cohort; that cohort was separate from the 666-subject first cohort. A few counts support this clone. Its cognate antigen is unknown. The sequence derives from a woman aged 18-35 years in good health and CMV-seronegative. J is TRBJ2-2 and V is TRBV11-2; D ambiguous. Sequencing input: PBMCs. CDR3 sequence: CASSLERGELFF. In DNA form, the CDR3 reads TGTGCCAGCAGCTTAGAGCGCGGGGAGCTGTTTTTT.